This is a list of T cell receptor beta chains from one sample in a study of blood T cell repertoires in COVID-19. Some clones are missing from TCRdb's copy, which holds only in-frame ones; the method was immunoSEQ multiplex PCR. Of hundreds of thousands of clones listed, approximately 86% are singletons. The sequenced material came from peripheral blood. Every receptor here comes from a man aged 65-85 years with acute or convalescent COVID-19. Both conserved end residues are part of each CDR3. Fields, in order: CDR3 DNA, CDR3 protein, D gene, V gene, clone size, J gene. The D gene is left open where the match is weak. Where a row states a size, it is once, few, many or the class of an expanded clone; other rows omit it.

TGTGCCAGTAGTATCGGTCAGGGGGTTCAGCCCCAGCATTTT,CASSIGQGVQPQHF,TRBD1,TRBV19,.,TRBJ1-5
TGTGCCAGCAGCCAAGATCGTTTAGGCCGAGCGAGAGGGGCCAACGTCCTGACTTTC,CASSQDRLGRARGANVLTF,.,TRBV14,few,TRBJ2-6
TGTGCCAGCAGCACTCGACAGGGCACTGAAGCTTTCTTT,CASSTRQGTEAFF,TRBD1,TRBV7-2,.,TRBJ1-1
TGTGCCAGCAGTCCAGGGACAGGAGGGGTGAATGAGCAGTTCTTC,CASSPGTGGVNEQFF,TRBD1,TRBV27,.,TRBJ2-1
TGTGCCAGCAGCTTTAATAGTGGGCGGGGGGACTATGGCTACACCTTC,CASSFNSGRGDYGYTF,.,TRBV5-4,.,TRBJ1-2
TGTGCCACCAGTGATTTGGGGACTAGCGGGAGCGTCGAGGAAGATACGCAGTATTTT,CATSDLGTSGSVEEDTQYF,TRBD2,TRBV24-1,.,TRBJ2-3
TGTGCCAGCAGTCAACTAGCGGGAATTAGCAATGAGCAGTTCTTC,CASSQLAGISNEQFF,TRBD2,TRBV6-2/TRBV6-3,.,TRBJ2-1
TGTGCCAGCAGCGTAGATAGGACAGATACGCCCCAGCATTTT,CASSVDRTDTPQHF,.,TRBV9,.,TRBJ1-5
TGTGCCTGGGGACAGGGCTACAATGAGCAGTTCTTC,CAWGQGYNEQFF,TRBD1,TRBV30,.,TRBJ2-1
TGTGCCAGCAGCTCCCGACAGGAGCAGTACTTC,CASSSRQEQYF,.,TRBV7-2,.,TRBJ2-7
TGTGCCAGCAGCCAAGATCTTTCAGGGGTCCGAGAGACCCAGTACTTC,CASSQDLSGVRETQYF,.,TRBV4-2,.,TRBJ2-5
TGTGCCAGCTCACCGCTACAGGGAGAGGCTGAAGCTTTCTTT,CASSPLQGEAEAFF,.,TRBV18,.,TRBJ1-1
TGTGCCAGCAGTTTACGGGGGGCATGGACTGAAGCTTTCTTT,CASSLRGAWTEAFF,.,TRBV27,.,TRBJ1-1
TGCGCCAGCAGCTCGGGGATTGGAAACACCATATATTTT,CASSSGIGNTIYF,.,TRBV5-1,.,TRBJ1-3
TGTGCCAGCAGTGAGCGAGGCGGGGTGTTTTCGGGAGAGCAGTACTTC,CASSERGGVFSGEQYF,.,TRBV6-1,.,TRBJ2-7
TGTGCCAGCAGTCTGATCCAGGGGAACCAAGAGACCCAGTACTTC,CASSLIQGNQETQYF,.,TRBV21-1,.,TRBJ2-5
TGCGCCAGCAGCCAAAGGACTAGCGGGCAGAACATTCAGTACTTC,CASSQRTSGQNIQYF,TRBD2,TRBV4-1,.,TRBJ2-4
TGCGCCAGCAGCCAAGATCGAGCAGGGGATGAAAAACTGTTTTTT,CASSQDRAGDEKLFF,.,TRBV4-1,.,TRBJ1-4
TGTGCCAGCAGTTTAAGACAGGGATGGAACTATGGCTACACCTTC,CASSLRQGWNYGYTF,TRBD1,TRBV28,once,TRBJ1-2
TGTGCCAGCAGTTTTGCGGGGCTGGGAGAAAAACTGTTTTTT,CASSFAGLGEKLFF,.,TRBV28,.,TRBJ1-4
TGTGCCTGGAGTGTATATAACACCGGGGAGCTGTTTTTT,CAWSVYNTGELFF,.,TRBV30,.,TRBJ2-2
TGTGCCAGTAGGGGGACTCGAGGGAGCTCCTACAATGAGCAGTTCTTC,CASRGTRGSSYNEQFF,.,TRBV19,few,TRBJ2-1
TGTGCCAGCAGTGAAACGCATCAGAACTATGGCTACACCTTC,CASSETHQNYGYTF,.,TRBV2,.,TRBJ1-2
TGTGCCAGCAGCGTAGGAACAGGGGCAGGGAACACTGAAGCTTTCTTT,CASSVGTGAGNTEAFF,TRBD1,TRBV9,.,TRBJ1-1
TGTGCCAGCAGGCAAGGACTAGCGGGAGACGAGCAGTACTTC,CASRQGLAGDEQYF,TRBD2,TRBV6-5,.,TRBJ2-7
TGTGCCAGCAGTACAGGGGGCTATGGCTACACCTTC,CASSTGGYGYTF,TRBD1,TRBV6-5,.,TRBJ1-2
TGTGCCAGCAGCTCACCCGGGGGACCCAGCTCCTATAATTCACCCCTCCACTTT,CASSSPGGPSSYNSPLHF,.,TRBV11-2,.,TRBJ1-6
TGTGCCAGCAGTTACCCCCCGGGTGAAAAACTGTTTTTT,CASSYPPGEKLFF,.,TRBV6-5,.,TRBJ1-4
TGTGCCAGCAGCCAGGATAGCGGGAGCGGCCAAGAGACCCAGTACTTC,CASSQDSGSGQETQYF,TRBD2,TRBV7-2,.,TRBJ2-5
TGCGCCAGCAGCCCGGGGCAGGGGATCATCCCCTACGAGCAGTACTTC,CASSPGQGIIPYEQYF,.,TRBV5-1,.,TRBJ2-7
TGCAGTGCTAGTCCCGGGACAGGGAGAAGGAACTATGGCTACACCTTC,CSASPGTGRRNYGYTF,TRBD1,TRBV20-1,.,TRBJ1-2
TGTGCCAGTAGCATGGGGGGTCAGCCCCAGCATTTT,CASSMGGQPQHF,.,TRBV19,.,TRBJ1-5
TGCGCCAGCAGCTTGCGAGGGGGCTATAATTCACCCCTCCACTTT,CASSLRGGYNSPLHF,.,TRBV5-1,.,TRBJ1-6
TGTGCCAGCAGCGGAGAAGGGACTAGCATCTACGAGCAGTACTTC,CASSGEGTSIYEQYF,TRBD2,TRBV7-8,.,TRBJ2-7
TGTGCCAGCGACAGGGACACCGGGGAGCTGTTTTTT,CASDRDTGELFF,TRBD1,TRBV7-9,.,TRBJ2-2
TGTGCCAGCAGCCAGGGGACAGGGGGGCTTCAGCCCCAGCATTTT,CASSQGTGGLQPQHF,TRBD1,TRBV3-1/TRBV3-2,.,TRBJ1-5
TGTGCCAGCAGCCCAGGGAGGGGTCAGCCCCAGCATTTT,CASSPGRGQPQHF,.,TRBV7-9,.,TRBJ1-5
TGTGCCGTCTTGCGGGAAAGGACGCACACCGGGGAGCTGTTTTTT,CAVLRERTHTGELFF,.,TRBV30,.,TRBJ2-2
TGTGCCAGCAGCTTAGCGGCGGAATCGAGGAATGAGCAGTTCTTC,CASSLAAESRNEQFF,.,TRBV7-2,.,TRBJ2-1
TGCGCCAGCAGCTTGGATCGTGTTCACACTGAAGCTTTCTTT,CASSLDRVHTEAFF,.,TRBV5-1,.,TRBJ1-1
TGTGCCAGCAGTTACGGGGCCCCCTCCGAAGAGCAGTACTTC,CASSYGAPSEEQYF,.,TRBV6-5,few,TRBJ2-7
TGTGCCAGCCAGGGCAGGGCCGCTGAAGCTTTCTTT,CASQGRAAEAFF,.,TRBV6-5,.,TRBJ1-1
TGTGCCAGCAGTTACTCACAGGGTTCCCTCCAGCCCCAGCATTTT,CASSYSQGSLQPQHF,.,TRBV6-6,.,TRBJ1-5
TGTGCCAGCAGCCCGACTAATCAGCCCCAGCATTTT,CASSPTNQPQHF,.,TRBV28,.,TRBJ1-5
TGTGCCAGCAGCTTAGGACAGGTGAACACTGAAGCTTTCTTT,CASSLGQVNTEAFF,.,TRBV7-9,.,TRBJ1-1
TGTGCCAGCAGTGAATTTGGGCTAGCGGTTTCCTACAATGAGCAGTTCTTC,CASSEFGLAVSYNEQFF,TRBD2,TRBV6-1,.,TRBJ2-1
TGTGCCAGCACCTCCCTAGACAGTTCCAATGAAAAACTGTTTTTT,CASTSLDSSNEKLFF,.,TRBV28,.,TRBJ1-4
TGCGCCAGCAGCCGCGCTAGCGGGGGACAAGAGACCCAGTACTTC,CASSRASGGQETQYF,TRBD2,TRBV5-1,.,TRBJ2-5
TGTGCCTGGAGTGTTCCGGGACACACGAACACCGGGGAGCTGTTTTTT,CAWSVPGHTNTGELFF,.,TRBV30,.,TRBJ2-2
TGCGCCAGCAGCCTCTTAGGGGGACAAAACACTGAAGCTTTCTTT,CASSLLGGQNTEAFF,.,TRBV5-1,.,TRBJ1-1
TGTGCCAGCAGCTTAGCGCCCGGGAACACTGAAGCTTTCTTT,CASSLAPGNTEAFF,.,TRBV7-2,.,TRBJ1-1
TGTGCCAGCAGCTCAGGGACTAGCGGAAACAATGAGCAGTTCTTC,CASSSGTSGNNEQFF,TRBD2,TRBV7-9,.,TRBJ2-1